The 27 T cell receptor beta chains in this list originate from one sample, sequenced in a study of blood T cells in healthy people across ages. A J-beta primer mix and a sample-barcoded 5' primer were used in a second PCR of roughly 6 to 11 cycles. One entry per CDR3 protein results from TCRdb running MiXCR on the 5' RACE reads. The table records over 1.5 million distinct CDR3 sequences, roughly 52% of them present only once. Sequencing was performed on blood. These receptors all stem from a middle-aged woman in good health.

This chain links TRBV29-1 with TRBJ1-1, with D tentatively TRBD1 (6 bases). Germline V CDR1 and CDR2: SQVTM, ANQGSEA. The CDR3 contains 14 residues. V lost 7 bases, J lost 4 bases, and 19 bases lay in between. For the CDR3, the DNA is TGCAGCGGGACCTATAATACAGGGTCCACTGAAGCTTTCTTT. Translating gives CSGTYNTGSTEAFF.

This chain uses TRBV6-6 with TRBJ1-2, with no clear D. This CDR3 spans 16 amino acids. V was pared by 2 bases and J by 2 bases, with 15 bases between. Germline V gene data show CDR1 as MNHNY and CDR2 as SVGAGI (reference sequence). The CDR3 DNA reads as TGTGCCAGCAGTTACGACGCCAGATTATTGAACTATGGCTACACCTTC. It is translated as CASSYDARLLNYGYTF.

The chain couples TRBV2 to TRBJ2-3; D possibly corresponds to TRBD2 (6 bases). Trimming left V 7 bases short and J 4 bases short, with 18 bases between. This CDR3 comprises 15 residues. Germline V CDR1 and CDR2: SNHLY, FYNNEI. The CDR3 nucleotides are TGTGCCAGCATCGCCTACGGGGGAGGATCAGATACGCAGTATTTT. It is translated as CASIAYGGGSDTQYF.

This clonotype was observed once. The CDR3: CASRESINYGYTF. For the CDR3, the DNA is TGCGCCAGCAGGGAGAGTATAAACTATGGCTACACCTTC. The chain is built from TRBV5-1 and TRBJ1-2, with unresolved D. V gave up 5 bases and J gave up 2 bases, with 10 bases separating them. CDR1 is SGHRS and CDR2 is YFSETQ in the germline V gene. CDR3 length: 13 amino acids.

This chain uses TRBV5-1 with TRBJ1-4; TRBD1 aligns across 9 bases. There are 14 residues in the CDR3. Germline lookup yields CDR1 SGHRS and CDR2 YFSETQ. J gave up 6 bases and V 2 bases, and 2 bases lay outside the gene matches. Here the CDR3 reads CASSFGDRDEKLFF. The CDR3 DNA sequence: TGCGCCAGCAGCTTCGGGGACAGGGATGAAAAACTGTTTTTT.

V gene TRBV28 combines with J gene TRBJ1-5, with D unresolved. Trimming stripped 3 bases from V and 9 bases from J, with 9 bases between. The CDR3 sequence is 12 residues long. Germline V CDR1 and CDR2: MDHEN, SYDVKM. The CDR3 nucleotides are TGTGCCAGCAGTTTCCCTCTCCTGCCCCAGCATTTT. This encodes CASSFPLLPQHF. The full variable domain, rest sourced from reference TRBV28 and TRBJ1-5, is DVKVTQSSRYLVKRTGEKVFLECVQDMDHENMFWYRQDPGLGLRLIYFSYDVKMKEKGDIPEGYSVSREKKERFSLILESASTNQTSMYLCASSFPLLPQHFGDGTRLSIL.

This clonotype was picked up one time. Here the CDR3 DNA reads TGTGCCAGCAGAGAAACCGGGACAGGGCTTATCTCTGGGGCCAACGTCCTGACTTTC. Translating it yields CASRETGTGLISGANVLTF. The chain is built from TRBV12-3 or TRBV12-4 and TRBJ2-6, with 9 positions matching TRBD1. The CDR3 contains 19 residues. After removal of 6 bases from V and 0 bases from J, the junction contained 12 bases not matched to a gene.

The gene calls are TRBV27 and TRBJ1-4, with D unclear. This CDR3 spans 14 amino acids. Germline V gene data show CDR1 as MNHEY and CDR2 as SMNVEV (reference sequence). V was cut by 3 bases and J by 7 bases, with 12 bases left in between. CDR3: CASSFTPLREKLFF. In DNA, the CDR3 is TGTGCCAGCAGTTTCACGCCCTTGCGTGAAAAACTGTTTTTT. The variable domain in full, completed from reference TRBV27 and TRBJ1-4, reads EAQVTQNPRYLITVTGKKLTVTCSQNMNHEYMSWYRQDPGLGLRQIYYSMNVEVTDKGDVPEGYKVSRKEKRNFPLILESPSPNQTSLYFCASSFTPLREKLFFGSGTQLSVL.

The rearrangement links TRBV15 to TRBJ2-1; D is uncertain. Germline V gives CDR1 LNHNV, CDR2 YYDKDF (reference sequence). This CDR3 contains 13 residues. Trimming removed 0 bases from V and 15 bases from J, with 15 bases in between. CDR3 nucleotides: TGTGCCACCAGCAGAGATCGTATAGCCTTGGCGTTCTTC. It encodes CATSRDRIALAFF.

This clonotype has only a few counts. The chain couples TRBV4-3 to TRBJ2-1; 8 nucleotides agree with TRBD2. CDR1 is LGHNA and CDR2 is YSLEER in the germline V gene. V lost 0 bases and J lost 7; bases outside the gene matches: 14. The CDR3 totals 18 residues. The CDR3: CASSQDPSGGLVDNEQFF. CDR3 nucleotide sequence: TGCGCCAGCAGCCAAGATCCGTCCGGGGGACTAGTTGATAATGAGCAGTTCTTC.

V gene TRBV7-2 combines with J gene TRBJ1-2; D is ambiguous. Trimming shortened V by 1 base and J by 1 base, and 7 bases separated the two germline ends. CDR3 length: 14 amino acids. Germline values: CDR1 SGHTA, CDR2 FQGNSA. CDR3 residues: CASSLEHSNYGYTF. The CDR3 nucleotides read TGTGCCAGCAGCTTAGAGCACAGTAACTATGGCTACACCTTC.

The chain links TRBV28 to TRBJ2-3; no clear D. Trimming stripped 4 bases from V and 5 bases from J, with 16 bases between. This CDR3 is built from 15 residues. CDR1 MDHEN and CDR2 SYDVKM come from the germline V gene. CDR3 region: CASSSSFRSKDTQYF. The CDR3 nucleotides read TGTGCCAGCAGTTCCTCCTTTAGATCTAAAGATACGCAGTATTTT.

J is TRBJ2-7 and V is TRBV2, with D perhaps being TRBD1 or TRBD2 (5 bases each). The CDR3 is made up of 12 amino acids. Deletions cut 10 bases from V and 4 bases from J, with 14 bases between. Germline loops: CDR1 SNHLY, CDR2 FYNNEI. The CDR3 sequence is CATTGRGYEQYF. The CDR3 nucleotides are TGTGCCACCACGGGAAGGGGATACGAGCAGTACTTC.

This chain joins TRBV7-9 and TRBJ2-2; 7 bases are a match to TRBD1. The CDR3 is 15 amino acids. The junction had 5 bases not matched to a gene; V was cut back by 6 bases and J by 1 base. Germline assignment: CDR1 SEHNR and CDR2 FQNEAQ (reference sequence). CDR3 nucleotide sequence: TGTGCCAGCAGGTTGGGACAGCTGAACACCGGGGAGCTGTTTTTT. Protein: CASRLGQLNTGELFF.

This chain connects TRBV7-2 to TRBJ1-2; D call uncertain. The V end was cut by 2 bases, the J end by 5 bases, with 21 bases between. There are 17 residues in the CDR3. Per germline, CDR1 SGHTA and CDR2 FQGNSA. CDR3 residues: CASSLRRPPQEGYGYTF. CDR3 coding DNA: TGTGCCAGCAGCTTAAGACGTCCACCCCAAGAGGGTTATGGCTACACCTTC.

The chain links TRBV4-3 to TRBJ1-6; D gene unclear. The CDR3 covers 14 residues. Germline loops: CDR1 LGHNA, CDR2 YSLEER. The germline V and J ends were trimmed by 1 base and 5 bases, with 6 bases remaining between them. CDR3 amino acids: CASSQGKNNSPLHF. The CDR3 DNA follows: TGCGCCAGCAGCCAAGGAAAGAATAATTCACCCCTCCACTTT.

The chain is built from TRBV6-2 or TRBV6-3 and TRBJ2-1; TRBD1 might be the D (5 bases). The germline V gene encodes CDR1 MNHEY and CDR2 SVGEGT. The CDR3 is 11 amino acids. The V end lost 6 bases, the J end lost 13 bases, and 13 bases lay between the germline ends. The CDR3 nucleotides read TGTGCCAGCAGCCAGGGTTGGACCCAGTTCTTC. Amino acids: CASSQGWTQFF.

This clonotype was recorded a few times. The V gene is TRBV10-3, the J gene TRBJ2-7; D is unclear. The CDR3 is 15 amino acids. CDR1 ENHRY and CDR2 SYGVKD come from the germline V gene. The V end lost 0 bases, the J end lost 3 bases, and 12 bases lay between the germline ends. CDR3 DNA: TGTGCCATCAGTGAGTCGGCACTAACCCTCTACGAGCAGTACTTC. It is translated as CAISESALTLYEQYF.

The chain has TRBV5-1 and TRBJ2-4, with D possibly called TRBD1 or TRBD2 (6 bases each). The CDR3 is 17 amino acids. Germline V gene lookup returns CDR1 SGHRS and CDR2 YFSETQ. The V gene lost 0 bases and the J gene lost 13 bases, with 26 bases spanning the gap. The CDR3 is CASSLVGPGAIQEAQYF. The CDR3, as DNA: TGCGCCAGCAGCTTGGTGGGGCCGGGGGCTATACAAGAGGCCCAGTACTTC.

This clonotype came up a few times. CDR3 in amino acids: CASSYSRDSPYEQYF. CDR3 nucleotide sequence: TGTGCCAGCAGTTACTCTAGGGACAGTCCCTACGAGCAGTACTTC. The V call is TRBV6-2 or TRBV6-3, the J call TRBJ2-7; the match to TRBD1 covers 7 bases. V shed 0 bases, J shed 2 bases, and the junction held 4 bases outside the gene matches. CDR1 is MNHEY and CDR2 is SVGEGT in the germline V gene. CDR3 length equals 15 residues.

CDR3 sequence: CASSDRNTDTQYF. CDR3 nucleotides: TGTGCCAGCAGTGACAGGAACACAGATACGCAGTATTTT. The V call is TRBV25-1, the J call TRBJ2-3; D unresolved. Germline-derived CDR1 and CDR2 are MGHDK and SYGVNS. V dropped 3 bases and J dropped 2 bases, with 6 bases sitting between them. CDR3 size: 13 residues.

The chain couples TRBV6-2 or TRBV6-3 to TRBJ2-1, with 8 bases identical to TRBD2. Germline V lookup: CDR1 MNHEY, CDR2 SVGEGT. Trimming removed 6 bases from V and 9 bases from J; junction bases left unmatched: 13. This CDR3 spans 15 amino acids. CDR3 amino acids: CASRSEVAGYGEQFF. Written as DNA, the CDR3 is TGTGCCAGCAGATCGGAAGTAGCGGGGTATGGTGAGCAGTTCTTC.

The J gene is TRBJ2-5, the V gene TRBV6-2 or TRBV6-3, with a tentative D call TRBD1 (6 bases). Per the germline V gene, CDR1 is MNHEY and CDR2 is SVGEGT. CDR3 length: 18 amino acids. The V end was cut by 0 bases, the J end by 1 base, with 18 bases between. The CDR3 DNA reads as TGTGCCAGCAGTTACTCGATGTCCCAGGCAGGGGTCCAAGAGACCCAGTACTTC. Its translation is CASSYSMSQAGVQETQYF.

In this sample, this clonotype turned up a few times. The CDR3 DNA sequence: TGTGCTACGGGGGGGAAGACCCAGTACTTC. It translates to CATGGKTQYF. J is TRBJ2-5 and V is TRBV7-7, with 8 bases identical to TRBD2. The CDR3 has 10 amino acids. CDR1 and CDR2 from the germline V gene are SSHAT and FNYEAQ (reference sequence).

The J gene is TRBJ2-1, the V gene TRBV27; 11 bases match TRBD1. Germline CDR1 and CDR2: MNHEY and SMNVEV (reference sequence). The CDR3 spans 15 residues. V trimming: 7 bases; J trimming: 6 bases; junction bases outside the gene matches: 8. The CDR3 sequence is CASISTGQGVNEQFF. The CDR3 DNA sequence: TGTGCCAGCATCTCTACGGGACAGGGGGTCAATGAGCAGTTCTTC.

This clonotype was seen a few times. The chain carries TRBV6-6 and TRBJ1-2; D is unresolved. The CDR3 sequence is 16 residues long. The germline gives CDR1 MNHNY, CDR2 SVGAGI (reference sequence). Trimming removed 0 bases from V and 4 bases from J, with 15 bases in between. CDR3 DNA sequence: TGTGCCAGCAGTTACTCGGCTGGAGATTTCCTCTATGGCTACACCTTC. Its protein is CASSYSAGDFLYGYTF.

As to this clonotype: This may stem from a read error, because a much larger clone lies one nucleotide away. This chain joins TRBV7-2 and TRBJ2-7; 9 bases are a match to TRBD2. The CDR3 is 14 amino acids. Germline V gene sequence: CDR1 SGHTA, CDR2 FQGNSA. This chain's CDR3 is CASSLLGGGDERYF. In DNA form, the CDR3 reads TGTGCCAGCAGCTTACTGGGCGGGGGGGACGAGCGGTACTTC.